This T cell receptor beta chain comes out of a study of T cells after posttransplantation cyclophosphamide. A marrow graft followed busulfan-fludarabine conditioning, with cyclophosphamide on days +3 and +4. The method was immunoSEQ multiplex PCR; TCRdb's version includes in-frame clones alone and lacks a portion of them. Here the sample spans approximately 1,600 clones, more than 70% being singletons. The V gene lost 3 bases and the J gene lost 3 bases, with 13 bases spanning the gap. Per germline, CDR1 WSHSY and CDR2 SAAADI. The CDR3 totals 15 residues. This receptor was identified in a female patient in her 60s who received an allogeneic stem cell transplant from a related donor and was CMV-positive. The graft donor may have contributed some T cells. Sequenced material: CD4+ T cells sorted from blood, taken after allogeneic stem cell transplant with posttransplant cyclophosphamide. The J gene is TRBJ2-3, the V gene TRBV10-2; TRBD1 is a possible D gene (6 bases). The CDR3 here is CASSDTGRGTDTQYF. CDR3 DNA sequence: TGCGCCAGCAGTGATACAGGGAGAGGAACAGATACGCAGTATTTT.